The 27 T cell receptor beta chains in this list originate from one sample, sequenced in a study of T cells in localized non-small cell lung cancer. Clones were sequenced by immunoSEQ multiplex PCR, and TCRdb holds only the in-frame ones, with some missing. The top ten clones hold around 20% of a sample with tens of thousands of clones, 70% to 90% of them seen once. Sequenced here: peripheral blood, sampled before any cancer treatment. All receptors come from a man between 35 and 75 years old with stage I squamous cell lung carcinoma.

The rearrangement links TRBV14 to TRBJ2-7; weak D call: TRBD1 (6 bases). The V and J ends lost 3 bases and 4 bases respectively, with 16 bases between them. The CDR3 loop spans 15 amino acids. Germline CDR1 SGHDN, CDR2 FVKESK. The CDR3 loop reads CASSQFRGITYEQYF. CDR3 coding DNA: TGTGCCAGCAGCCAGTTCAGGGGTATAACGTACGAGCAGTACTTC.

The genes are TRBV28 and TRBJ1-3; D not resolved. V was shortened by 5 bases and J by 1 base, with 15 bases between the two germline ends. Germline CDR1 reads MDHEN; CDR2 reads SYDVKM. The CDR3 is 16 amino acids. CDR3 sequence: CASSPPQSRSGNTIYF. Written as DNA, the CDR3 is TGTGCCAGCAGTCCCCCACAGAGCCGATCTGGAAACACCATATATTTT.

The CDR3 coding sequence is TGTGCCTGGAGTGGGGGGGCCCACGAGCAGTACTTC. This sequence encodes CAWSGGAHEQYF. V and J are TRBV30 and TRBJ2-7, with D perhaps given as TRBD1 or TRBD2 (6 bases each). Germline values: CDR1 GTSNPN, CDR2 SVGIG (reference sequence). The CDR3 is 12 residues long. The germline V and J ends were trimmed by 1 base and 5 bases, with 9 bases remaining between them.

The V gene is TRBV20-1, the J gene TRBJ2-7; no reliable D call. This CDR3 is 11 amino acids long. Trimming pared 3 bases from V and 5 bases from J, leaving 8 bases between. The germline V gene encodes CDR1 DFQATT and CDR2 SNEGSKA (reference sequence). CDR3 residues: CSASANDEQYF. CDR3 nucleotide sequence: TGCAGTGCTAGCGCAAATGACGAGCAGTACTTC.

This clone has a single count. The CDR3 DNA reads TGTGCCAGCAGCCTAACCCTCCCCACAGATACGCAGTATTTT. This encodes CASSLTLPTDTQYF. The J gene is TRBJ2-3, the V gene TRBV14, with D unclear. CDR3 size: 14 residues. Germline V gene sequence: CDR1 SGHDN, CDR2 FVKESK. Trimming left V 4 bases short and J 2 bases short, with 10 bases between.

The rearrangement links TRBV7-3 to TRBJ1-1; D may be TRBD1 (5 bases). The V gene lost 5 bases and the J gene lost 1 base, with 8 bases spanning the gap. Germline V gene sequence: CDR1 SGHTA, CDR2 FQGTGA. The CDR3 extends over 13 amino acids. DNA of the CDR3: TGTGCCAGCAGCCTCCAGGGGAACACTGAAGCTTTCTTT. Encoded protein: CASSLQGNTEAFF.

The J gene is TRBJ2-5, the V gene TRBV7-6, with 8 bases matching TRBD2. This CDR3 spans 16 amino acids. V dropped 3 bases and J dropped 4; count of bases not matched to a gene: 10. Germline V gives CDR1 SGHVS, CDR2 FNYEAQ. In DNA form, the CDR3 reads TGTGCCAGCAGCTTCAAGGTCGGGAGGGCGGGAGAGACCCAGTACTTC. As protein: CASSFKVGRAGETQYF.

As DNA, the CDR3 is TGCGCCAGCAGCGCGGGACTAGCGGGCCCCTACGAGCAGTACTTC. Translation: CASSAGLAGPYEQYF. This chain uses TRBV5-1 with TRBJ2-7, with TRBD2 matching over 12 bases. This CDR3 has 15 residues. Trimming took 4 bases from V and 2 from J; bases not matched to a gene: 4. Per the germline V gene, CDR1 is SGHRS and CDR2 is YFSETQ.

V and J are TRBV4-1 and TRBJ2-2, with 7 positions matching TRBD1. From germline, CDR1 is MGHRA and CDR2 YSYEKL. This CDR3 spans 15 amino acids. After removal of 1 base from V and 1 base from J, the junction contained 0 bases not matched to a gene. The CDR3 here is CASSQGTGNTGELFF. CDR3 DNA: TGCGCCAGCAGCCAAGGGACAGGGAACACCGGGGAGCTGTTTTTT.

The chain carries TRBV7-6 and TRBJ1-5; the D is unclear. Germline CDR1 and CDR2: SGHVS and FNYEAQ. The CDR3 spans 13 residues. Trimming shortened V by 5 bases and J by 9 bases, and 14 bases separated the two germline ends. The chain's CDR3 is CASSKDFRAPQHF. CDR3 in DNA: TGTGCCAGCAGCAAGGACTTTCGGGCGCCCCAGCATTTT. Based on the CDR3 plus reference TRBV7-6 and TRBJ1-5, the full variable domain is GAGVSQSPRYKVTKRGQDVALRCDPISGHVSLYWYRQALGQGPEFLTYFNYEAQQDKSGLPNDRFSAERPEGSISTLTIQRTEQRDSAMYRCASSKDFRAPQHFGDGTRLSIL.

The chain is built from TRBV14 and TRBJ2-1; no firm D call. V lost 4 bases and J lost 4, with 5 bases in between. Germline V gene data show CDR1 as SGHDN and CDR2 as FVKESK. This CDR3 region has 12 residues. CDR3 in DNA: TGTGCCAGCAGCCCACCTTACAATGAGCAGTTCTTC. Protein sequence: CASSPPYNEQFF. The full variable domain, in which reference TRBV14 and TRBJ2-1 provide the parts outside the CDR3, is EAGVTQFPSHSVIEKGQTVTLRCDPISGHDNLYWYRRVMGKEIKFLLHFVKESKQDESGMPNNRFLAERTGGTYSTLKVQPAELEDSGVYFCASSPPYNEQFFGPGTRLTVL.

A remark on this clone: The identical CDR3 is also encoded by other nucleotide sequences in the sample. The gene calls are TRBV9 and TRBJ2-7, with D tentatively TRBD2 (6 bases). Germline assignment: CDR1 SGDLS and CDR2 YYNGEE. This CDR3 region has 16 residues. V shed 0 bases and J shed 1 base, with 14 bases lying between them. The CDR3: CASSVDGGRRSYEQYF. The DNA for the CDR3 is TGTGCCAGCAGCGTAGACGGAGGGAGAAGGTCCTACGAGCAGTACTTC.

J is TRBJ2-1 and V is TRBV29-1; 7 bases fit TRBD1. Germline V lookup: CDR1 SQVTM, CDR2 ANQGSEA. The V segment lost 7 bases and the J segment 8 bases; nucleotides outside the gene matches: 8. The CDR3 spans 12 residues. The chain's CDR3 is CSARTGFDEQFF. The CDR3 DNA follows: TGCAGCGCCCGGACAGGTTTCGATGAGCAGTTCTTC.

This chain links TRBV7-2 with TRBJ2-1; D remains ambiguous. This CDR3 comprises 14 residues. V dropped 1 base and J dropped 8 bases, with 12 bases sitting between them. Germline CDR1 and CDR2: SGHTA and FQGNSA. The CDR3: CASSLVAGSDEQFF. As DNA, the CDR3 is TGTGCCAGCAGCTTAGTTGCTGGAAGCGATGAGCAGTTCTTC. Full variable domain (remainder filled in from reference TRBV7-2 and TRBJ2-1): GAGVSQSPSNKVTEKGKDVELRCDPISGHTALYWYRQSLGQGLEFLIYFQGNSAPDKSGLPSDRFSAERTGGSVSTLTIQRTQQEDSAVYLCASSLVAGSDEQFFGPGTRLTVL.

This clone occurred a few times. The V and J genes are TRBV7-9 and TRBJ2-7; 14 nucleotides agree with TRBD2. J was trimmed by 4 bases and V by 4 bases; bases with no gene match: 6. Germline V lookup: CDR1 SEHNR, CDR2 FQNEAQ (reference sequence). CDR3 length: 16 amino acids. The CDR3 here is CASSSPGTSGSYEQYF. CDR3 DNA sequence: TGTGCCAGCAGCTCACCCGGGACTAGCGGGAGTTACGAGCAGTACTTC.

The gene calls are TRBV11-2 and TRBJ2-1, with 14 bases aligning to TRBD2. The CDR3 consists of 15 residues. Trimming cost V 4 bases and J 9 bases; bases outside gene matches: 5. In germline, CDR1 is SGHAT, CDR2 FQNNGV. CDR3 protein: CASSYGLAGGVEQFF. The CDR3 DNA reads as TGTGCCAGCAGCTACGGACTAGCGGGAGGTGTTGAGCAGTTCTTC.

The V call is TRBV27, the J call TRBJ1-1; 8 nucleotides agree with TRBD1. Germline CDR1 is MNHEY and CDR2 is SMNVEV (reference sequence). The J segment lost 5 bases and the V segment lost 6 bases, leaving 11 bases of the junction unmatched. CDR3 length equals 15 residues. The CDR3, as DNA: TGTGCCAGCAGGAAACTTGGGACAGGAGGTACTGAAGCTTTCTTT. Translation: CASRKLGTGGTEAFF.

This rearrangement joins TRBV19 to TRBJ2-7; D not certain. Germline V gives CDR1 LNHDA, CDR2 SQIVND (reference sequence). CDR3 length equals 15 residues. The V gene lost 5 bases and the J gene lost 0 bases, with 14 bases spanning the gap. The CDR3 sequence is CASSPLPGDSYEQYF. The CDR3 DNA follows: TGTGCCAGTAGTCCTCTTCCCGGAGACTCCTACGAGCAGTACTTC.

This clone was found once. The chain uses TRBV2 and TRBJ2-5, with D possibly matching TRBD1 (5 bases). V was cut by 2 bases and J by 5 bases, with 9 bases left in between. The CDR3 covers 13 residues. Germline V CDR1 and CDR2: SNHLY, FYNNEI. DNA of the CDR3: TGTGCCAGCAGTGAACCAGGGTTGGAGACCCAGTACTTC. This codes for CASSEPGLETQYF. Full variable domain (rest looked up from reference TRBV2 and TRBJ2-5): EPEVTQTPSHQVTQMGQEVILRCVPISNHLYFYWYRQILGQKVEFLVSFYNNEISEKSEIFDDQFSVERPDGSNFTLKIRSTKLEDSAMYFCASSEPGLETQYFGPGTRLLVL.

The chain couples TRBV11-2 to TRBJ2-7; 8 positions match TRBD2. The CDR3 has 18 amino acids. Germline CDR1 and CDR2: SGHAT and FQNNGV. J gave up 3 bases and V 2 bases, and 15 bases lay outside the gene matches. CDR3 residues: CASSLMPRGSGRFYEQYF. CDR3 DNA sequence: TGTGCCAGCAGCTTAATGCCCCGAGGGAGCGGGAGATTCTACGAGCAGTACTTC.

This clone has just one count. The chain is built from TRBV19 and TRBJ2-7; 14 bases agree with TRBD2. The V gene's germline CDR1 is LNHDA and CDR2 SQIVND (reference sequence). The CDR3 length is 16 residues. V lost 7 bases and J lost 0; bases outside the gene matches: 5. This CDR3 reads CASMGLAGDTSYEQYF. The CDR3 DNA follows: TGTGCCAGTATGGGACTAGCGGGAGATACCTCCTACGAGCAGTACTTC.

The V gene is TRBV6-5, the J gene TRBJ2-5; 7 nucleotides agree with TRBD2. The junction had 6 bases not matched to a gene; V was cut back by 2 bases and J by 3 bases. Per the germline V gene, CDR1 is MNHEY and CDR2 is SVGAGI. This CDR3 contains 15 residues. The CDR3 nucleotides are TGTGCCAGCAGTTACGGGCTAGCGGTTAAAGAGACCCAGTACTTC. Translating gives CASSYGLAVKETQYF.

The genes are TRBV4-1 and TRBJ2-5, with D hard to call. From germline, CDR1 is MGHRA and CDR2 YSYEKL. The CDR3 sequence is 14 residues long. Trimming took off 0 bases at V and 5 bases at J, with 10 bases between the two ends. CDR3: CASSQEYGRETQYF. DNA of the CDR3: TGCGCCAGCAGCCAAGAATACGGACGGGAGACCCAGTACTTC.

The chain couples TRBV6-5 to TRBJ1-1; D is uncertain. V lost 6 bases to trimming and J lost 2 bases, with 4 bases between them. This CDR3 has 11 amino acids. Germline values: CDR1 MNHEY, CDR2 SVGAGI. The CDR3 nucleotides read TGTGCCAGCAGGGAAAACACTGAAGCTTTCTTT. Translation gives CASRENTEAFF.

The chain uses TRBV5-4 and TRBJ2-7, with D unresolved. V lost 10 bases, J lost 1 base, and 15 bases lay in between. Germline loops: CDR1 SGHNT, CDR2 YYREEE (reference sequence). The CDR3 is 13 amino acids. DNA for the CDR3: TGTGCCGCCGCTTCGCCGGCGTCCTACGAGCAGTACTTC. Protein sequence: CAAASPASYEQYF.

This sequence joins TRBV9 and TRBJ1-1; D gene ambiguous. The ends were cut back, 0 bases at V and 0 bases at J, with 6 bases in the middle. CDR1 and CDR2 (germline): SGDLS, YYNGEE. CDR3 length: 14 residues. CDR3 nucleotides: TGTGCCAGCAGCGTAGGAGGTATGAACACTGAAGCTTTCTTT. It codes for CASSVGGMNTEAFF.

The chain has TRBV5-4 and TRBJ1-3, with 9 bases aligning to TRBD1. Germline V gives CDR1 SGHNT, CDR2 YYREEE (reference sequence). Trimming at V came to 4 bases and at J to 7 bases, leaving 6 bases not matched to a gene. CDR3 length equals 14 residues. CDR3 in DNA: TGTGCCAGCAGCCCGGACAGGGGAGGGAACACCATATATTTT. Translated, it gives CASSPDRGGNTIYF.